A selection of T cell receptor beta chains follows, all from one sample in a study of Ad26.COV2.S vaccination and SARS-CoV-2 variants. Using immunoSEQ multiplex PCR, the repertoire was profiled, and TCRdb retains in-frame clones only, with some absent. In the table there are about 680,000 clones, about 89% of which are singletons. The starting material was peripheral blood, obtained in a trial of Ad26.COV2.S vaccine versus placebo. These receptors came from a person aged 18-65 years who received the Ad26.COV2.S COVID-19 vaccine or a placebo. CDR3s include the opening cysteine and the closing phenylalanine or tryptophan. Fields, in order: D gene, clone size, V gene, J gene, CDR3 DNA, CDR3 protein. The D gene is left open where the match is weak. Size tells how often a clone was seen (once, few, many) or the class of an expanded clone, and some rows leave it out.

d_gene: .
abundance: .
v_gene: TRBV19
j_gene: TRBJ2-1
CDR3nt: TGTGCCAGTAGTATACGGGCAGCGAGGGATGAGCAGTTCTTC
CDR3aa: CASSIRAARDEQFF

d_gene: TRBD2
abundance: .
v_gene: TRBV3-1/TRBV3-2
j_gene: TRBJ2-1
CDR3nt: TGTGCCAGCAGCTCTCGACTAGCGGGGGGGCCAGTGAATGAGCAGTTCTTC
CDR3aa: CASSSRLAGGPVNEQFF

d_gene: TRBD2
abundance: few
v_gene: TRBV18
j_gene: TRBJ2-2
CDR3nt: TGTGCCAGCTCGGACGTTAGCGGGAGCACCGGGGAGCTGTTTTTT
CDR3aa: CASSDVSGSTGELFF

d_gene: .
abundance: .
v_gene: TRBV5-1
j_gene: TRBJ2-7
CDR3nt: TGCGCCAGCAGTCATGAGCGGACCAGCTCCTACGAGCAGTACTTC
CDR3aa: CASSHERTSSYEQYF

d_gene: .
abundance: .
v_gene: TRBV5-4
j_gene: TRBJ2-7
CDR3nt: TGTGCCAGCAGCCCCGGACTTCCCGAGCAGTACTTC
CDR3aa: CASSPGLPEQYF

d_gene: .
abundance: once
v_gene: TRBV4-2
j_gene: TRBJ1-5
CDR3nt: TGTGCCAGCAGCCAAGATATAGGTCAGCCCCAGCATTTT
CDR3aa: CASSQDIGQPQHF

d_gene: TRBD1
abundance: .
v_gene: TRBV6-5
j_gene: TRBJ2-5
CDR3nt: TGTGCCAGCAGCCCCAGGGGGCGCTTAGAGACCCAGTACTTC
CDR3aa: CASSPRGRLETQYF

d_gene: TRBD1
abundance: once
v_gene: TRBV9
j_gene: TRBJ2-2
CDR3nt: TGTGCCAGCAGCCTCTCGGGACAGGGGATACCCGGGGAGCTGTTTTTT
CDR3aa: CASSLSGQGIPGELFF

d_gene: TRBD1
abundance: .
v_gene: TRBV5-4
j_gene: TRBJ1-4
CDR3nt: TGTGCCAGCAGCCCACGACAGGGTTTGGGCGAAAAACTGTTTTTT
CDR3aa: CASSPRQGLGEKLFF

d_gene: TRBD2
abundance: .
v_gene: TRBV19
j_gene: TRBJ2-1
CDR3nt: TGTGCCAGTAGATGGGGGACTAGCGGGACCAATGAGCAGTTCTTC
CDR3aa: CASRWGTSGTNEQFF

d_gene: .
abundance: .
v_gene: TRBV6-6
j_gene: TRBJ2-5
CDR3nt: TGTGCCAGCAGTCTGGAGACCCAGTACTTC
CDR3aa: CASSLETQYF

d_gene: TRBD2
abundance: .
v_gene: TRBV5-1
j_gene: TRBJ2-2
CDR3nt: TGCGCCAGCAGCTTCCGACTAGCGGGAGCCACCGGGGAGCTGTTTTTT
CDR3aa: CASSFRLAGATGELFF

d_gene: .
abundance: .
v_gene: TRBV24-1
j_gene: TRBJ2-1
CDR3nt: TGTGCCACCAGTGATTTTGGGGGAGAGCAGTTCTTC
CDR3aa: CATSDFGGEQFF

d_gene: .
abundance: .
v_gene: TRBV4-1
j_gene: TRBJ2-1
CDR3nt: TGCGCCAGCAGCCAAGGTGAGACTAGCTACAATGAGCAGTTCTTC
CDR3aa: CASSQGETSYNEQFF

d_gene: .
abundance: .
v_gene: TRBV20-1
j_gene: TRBJ1-5
CDR3nt: TGCAGTGCTAGTAGCCCACCCGACAGAAGCAATCAGCCCCAGCATTTT
CDR3aa: CSASSPPDRSNQPQHF

d_gene: .
abundance: .
v_gene: TRBV7-6
j_gene: TRBJ1-2
CDR3nt: TGTGCCAGCAGTCAGGACCAGCACTATGGCTACACCTTC
CDR3aa: CASSQDQHYGYTF

d_gene: .
abundance: .
v_gene: TRBV10-3
j_gene: TRBJ1-2
CDR3nt: TGTGCCATCAGTGAAGCAGCTAACTATGGCTACACCTTC
CDR3aa: CAISEAANYGYTF

d_gene: .
abundance: .
v_gene: TRBV7-9
j_gene: TRBJ2-1
CDR3nt: TGTGCCGGAGGCCACAAAGGTAATGAGCAGTTCTTC
CDR3aa: CAGGHKGNEQFF

d_gene: .
abundance: .
v_gene: TRBV4-2
j_gene: TRBJ1-5
CDR3nt: TGTGCCAGCAGCCAAGAGGGGGAAGGTCAGCCCCAGCATTTT
CDR3aa: CASSQEGEGQPQHF

d_gene: .
abundance: .
v_gene: TRBV3-1/TRBV3-2
j_gene: TRBJ1-5
CDR3nt: TGTGCCAGCAGCCAAGGCAGCCTGAATCAGCCCCAGCATTTT
CDR3aa: CASSQGSLNQPQHF

d_gene: .
abundance: .
v_gene: TRBV18
j_gene: TRBJ1-5
CDR3nt: TGTGCCAGCTCACCGGGGGTTACGGATCAGCCCCAGCATTTT
CDR3aa: CASSPGVTDQPQHF

d_gene: .
abundance: few
v_gene: TRBV6-1
j_gene: TRBJ2-7
CDR3nt: TGTGCCAGCAGTGAACAGCAAGGGATACGTATTTTCGAGCAGTACTTC
CDR3aa: CASSEQQGIRIFEQYF

d_gene: .
abundance: once
v_gene: TRBV3-1/TRBV3-2
j_gene: TRBJ1-5
CDR3nt: TGTGCCAGCAGCCAAGCCGGGACGCTCATCCAGCCCCAGCATTTT
CDR3aa: CASSQAGTLIQPQHF

d_gene: .
abundance: .
v_gene: TRBV5-5
j_gene: TRBJ2-7
CDR3nt: TGTGCCAGCAGCTCAGAGGCAGGGAGCTACGAGCAGTACTTC
CDR3aa: CASSSEAGSYEQYF

d_gene: .
abundance: .
v_gene: TRBV24-1
j_gene: TRBJ2-1
CDR3nt: TGTGCCACGCACGACGGGGGCACGTACAATGAGCAGTTCTTC
CDR3aa: CATHDGGTYNEQFF

d_gene: .
abundance: .
v_gene: TRBV18
j_gene: TRBJ1-1
CDR3nt: TGTGCCAGCTCACAGACAAGTCGGGACACTGAAGCTTTCTTT
CDR3aa: CASSQTSRDTEAFF

d_gene: .
abundance: .
v_gene: TRBV5-6
j_gene: TRBJ2-5
CDR3nt: TGTGCCAGCAGCTTGGTGGGGGGGCGGAATGAAGAGACCCAGTACTTC
CDR3aa: CASSLVGGRNEETQYF

d_gene: TRBD2
abundance: few
v_gene: TRBV3-1/TRBV3-2
j_gene: TRBJ2-7
CDR3nt: TGTGCCAGCAGCCAAGGGACTAGCGGGAGTAGGTACGAGCAGTACTTC
CDR3aa: CASSQGTSGSRYEQYF

d_gene: .
abundance: .
v_gene: TRBV7-9
j_gene: TRBJ1-1
CDR3nt: TGTGCCAGCAGTCCGCGGGGGGCGCCCACTGAAGCTTTCTTT
CDR3aa: CASSPRGAPTEAFF

d_gene: TRBD2
abundance: .
v_gene: TRBV25-1
j_gene: TRBJ2-1
CDR3nt: TGTGCCAGCAGTGAATTGGGGGGGGGTTACAATGAGCAGTTCTTC
CDR3aa: CASSELGGGYNEQFF

d_gene: .
abundance: .
v_gene: TRBV21-1
j_gene: TRBJ1-2
CDR3nt: TGTGCCAGCAGCAAAGAGGAGGGTCTGAACTATGGCTACACCTTC
CDR3aa: CASSKEEGLNYGYTF

d_gene: .
abundance: .
v_gene: TRBV9
j_gene: TRBJ1-2
CDR3nt: TGTGCCAGCAGCGTAGGACAGTTCGATGGCTACACCTTC
CDR3aa: CASSVGQFDGYTF

d_gene: .
abundance: .
v_gene: TRBV7-2
j_gene: TRBJ2-2
CDR3nt: TGTGCCAGCAGACCGAACGCAGGGGGAGGCACCGGGGAGCTGTTTTTT
CDR3aa: CASRPNAGGGTGELFF

d_gene: .
abundance: .
v_gene: TRBV5-6
j_gene: TRBJ2-2
CDR3nt: TGTGCCAGCAGCCCCCCTGACCGGTCGTTGGGCACCGGGGAGCTGTTTTTT
CDR3aa: CASSPPDRSLGTGELFF

d_gene: .
abundance: .
v_gene: TRBV25-1
j_gene: TRBJ2-2
CDR3nt: TGTGCCAGCCAAGGTTGGGGCACCGGGGAGCTGTTTTTT
CDR3aa: CASQGWGTGELFF

d_gene: TRBD1
abundance: .
v_gene: TRBV27
j_gene: TRBJ2-2
CDR3nt: TGTGCCAGCAGTTTGGGACAGGGTCTGAACACCGGGGAGCTGTTTTTT
CDR3aa: CASSLGQGLNTGELFF

d_gene: .
abundance: .
v_gene: TRBV27
j_gene: TRBJ2-7
CDR3nt: TGTGCCAGCAGTTTATCCAAGGGGGGGTTCCCCTACGAGCAGTACTTC
CDR3aa: CASSLSKGGFPYEQYF

d_gene: .
abundance: .
v_gene: TRBV7-9
j_gene: TRBJ1-1
CDR3nt: TGCTTCTACGGCGACACTGAAGCTTTCTTT
CDR3aa: CFYGDTEAFF

d_gene: TRBD2
abundance: .
v_gene: TRBV5-1
j_gene: TRBJ2-1
CDR3nt: TGCGCCAGCAGCTTCTCTCTAGCGGGGGGGACCAATGAGCAGTTCTTC
CDR3aa: CASSFSLAGGTNEQFF

d_gene: TRBD2
abundance: .
v_gene: TRBV19
j_gene: TRBJ2-7
CDR3nt: TGTGCCAGTAGTCTGACGGGAGGCCGGGAGCAGTACTTC
CDR3aa: CASSLTGGREQYF

d_gene: .
abundance: once
v_gene: TRBV3-1/TRBV3-2
j_gene: TRBJ2-6
CDR3nt: TGTGCCAGCAGCCAATCCGGGGCCAACGTCCTGACTTTC
CDR3aa: CASSQSGANVLTF

d_gene: TRBD1
abundance: .
v_gene: TRBV25-1
j_gene: TRBJ2-3
CDR3nt: TGTGCCAGCAGTGGGACAGGGGGAGATACGCAGTATTTT
CDR3aa: CASSGTGGDTQYF

d_gene: .
abundance: .
v_gene: TRBV19
j_gene: TRBJ1-5
CDR3nt: TGTGCCAGTAGTCTTCCGGGTGGTCAGCCCCAGCATTTT
CDR3aa: CASSLPGGQPQHF

d_gene: TRBD1
abundance: .
v_gene: TRBV19
j_gene: TRBJ1-4
CDR3nt: TGTGCCAGTAGTATTCCCCTCCGGGGACAGGGTAATGAAAAACTGTTTTTT
CDR3aa: CASSIPLRGQGNEKLFF

d_gene: .
abundance: .
v_gene: TRBV6-6
j_gene: TRBJ1-1
CDR3nt: TGTGCCAGCAGTTACTCGCGGGAGGCCACTGAAGCTTTCTTT
CDR3aa: CASSYSREATEAFF

d_gene: TRBD1
abundance: .
v_gene: TRBV2
j_gene: TRBJ1-1
CDR3nt: TGTGCCAGCAACCTACAGGGGGCGACCACTGAAGCTTTCTTT
CDR3aa: CASNLQGATTEAFF

d_gene: .
abundance: .
v_gene: TRBV11-2
j_gene: TRBJ1-1
CDR3nt: TGTGCCAGCAGCTTCCCCGGCGGGACTGAAGCTTTCTTT
CDR3aa: CASSFPGGTEAFF

d_gene: TRBD1
abundance: .
v_gene: TRBV11-3
j_gene: TRBJ2-2
CDR3nt: TGTGCCAGCAGCCCCGGACAGGGGGCGGGCGGGGAGCTGTTTTTT
CDR3aa: CASSPGQGAGGELFF

d_gene: TRBD2
abundance: .
v_gene: TRBV19
j_gene: TRBJ2-1
CDR3nt: TGTGCCAGTAGTATGGGGAATAGCGGGAGAGGTGAGCAGTTCTTC
CDR3aa: CASSMGNSGRGEQFF

d_gene: TRBD1
abundance: .
v_gene: TRBV5-6
j_gene: TRBJ2-7
CDR3nt: TGTGCCAGCAGCTGGGGACAGGGGGTCAACGAGCAGTACTTC
CDR3aa: CASSWGQGVNEQYF

d_gene: TRBD2
abundance: .
v_gene: TRBV27
j_gene: TRBJ2-7
CDR3nt: TGTGCCAGCAGTCGGACTAGCGTCGGTTACGAGCAGTACTTC
CDR3aa: CASSRTSVGYEQYF

d_gene: .
abundance: .
v_gene: TRBV4-3
j_gene: TRBJ1-6
CDR3nt: TGCGCCAGCAGCCAAGAAGTCCGCTTCCCTTCACCCCTCCACTTT
CDR3aa: CASSQEVRFPSPLHF

d_gene: .
abundance: .
v_gene: TRBV2
j_gene: TRBJ2-3
CDR3nt: TGTGCCAGCATCAGGGGGGCAGATACGCAGTATTTT
CDR3aa: CASIRGADTQYF

d_gene: .
abundance: .
v_gene: TRBV19
j_gene: TRBJ1-6
CDR3nt: TGTGCCAGTAGTATCTCGGGGGCGGAATCACCCCTCCACTTT
CDR3aa: CASSISGAESPLHF

d_gene: TRBD1
abundance: .
v_gene: TRBV27
j_gene: TRBJ1-1
CDR3nt: TGTGCCAGCAGTTTTTCAGCCGGGACAGGGCGAGCTTTCTTT
CDR3aa: CASSFSAGTGRAFF